This TCR beta chain was identified in a study of blood T cells in healthy people across ages. The germline CDR1 and CDR2 sequences are MNHEY and SVGEGT. The CDR3 runs to 14 residues. Trimming stripped 4 bases from V and 3 bases from J, with 13 bases between. Primed by a sample-barcoded 5' primer and a J-beta primer mix, a second PCR proceeded for about 6 to 12 cycles. One entry per CDR3 protein, called by TCRdb with MiXCR from the 5' RACE reads. Among about 1.1 million distinct CDR3 sequences, less than 45% were seen once, and the ten largest hold roughly 13%. V gene TRBV6-2 or TRBV6-3 combines with J gene TRBJ2-7, with D possibly TRBD1 on 6 matching bases. The sample consisted of blood. The receptor's source is a man aged 18 to 30 in good health. CDR3 protein: CASSSGTRNYEQYF. For the CDR3, the DNA is TGTGCCAGCAGTTCCGGGACAAGAAACTACGAGCAGTACTTC.